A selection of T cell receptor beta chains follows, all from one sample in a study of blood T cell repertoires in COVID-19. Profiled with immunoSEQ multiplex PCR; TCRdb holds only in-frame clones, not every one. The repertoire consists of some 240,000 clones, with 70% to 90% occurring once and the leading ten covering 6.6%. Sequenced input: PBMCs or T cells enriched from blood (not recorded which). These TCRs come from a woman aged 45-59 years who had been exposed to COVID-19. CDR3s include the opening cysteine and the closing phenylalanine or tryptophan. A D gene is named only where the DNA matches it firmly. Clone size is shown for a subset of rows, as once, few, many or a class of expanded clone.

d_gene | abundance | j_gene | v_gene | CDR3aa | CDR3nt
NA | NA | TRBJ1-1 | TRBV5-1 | CASSPRATGRNTEAFF | TGCGCCAGCAGCCCTAGGGCTACAGGAAGGAACACTGAAGCTTTCTTT
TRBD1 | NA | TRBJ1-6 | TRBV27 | CASSLQGPGYNSPLHF | TGTGCCAGCAGCCTACAGGGGCCCGGCTATAATTCACCCCTCCACTTT
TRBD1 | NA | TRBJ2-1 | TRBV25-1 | CASSESKGANEQFF | TGTGCCAGCAGTGAATCTAAGGGGGCCAATGAGCAGTTCTTC
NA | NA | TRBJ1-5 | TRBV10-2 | CASKGGDQPQHF | TGCGCCAGCAAAGGGGGGGATCAGCCCCAGCATTTT
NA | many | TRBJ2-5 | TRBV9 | CASSVGSREGQETQYF | TGTGCCAGCAGCGTAGGGAGTAGAGAGGGCCAAGAGACCCAGTACTTC
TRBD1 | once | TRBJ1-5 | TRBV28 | CASVQGAGEGQPQHF | TGTGCCAGCGTCCAGGGGGCGGGTGAAGGTCAGCCCCAGCATTTT
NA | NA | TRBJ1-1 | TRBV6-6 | CAAVKGRDTEAFF | TGTGCCGCTGTTAAAGGGAGAGACACTGAAGCTTTCTTT
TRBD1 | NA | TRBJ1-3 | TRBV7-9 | CASSFTGGENTIYF | TGTGCCAGCAGCTTTACAGGGGGCGAGAACACCATATATTTT
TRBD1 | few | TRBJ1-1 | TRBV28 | CASSRQGTEAFF | TGTGCCAGCAGTAGACAGGGGACTGAAGCTTTCTTT
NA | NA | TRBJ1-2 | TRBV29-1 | CSVDRGEGYTF | TGCAGCGTTGACAGGGGTGAAGGCTACACCTTC